The 5 T cell receptor beta chains listed next were all sequenced from one sample in a study of cytomegalovirus exposure and HLA in healthy donors. The PCR used 60 Vbeta and 13 Jbeta primers. Libraries were prepared by immunoSEQ multiplex PCR; TCRdb keeps only in-frame clonotypes and omits some of them. The sample table includes 50,000 or so clones. Sequencing used PBMCs. Source of these receptors: a woman aged 40 to 55 in good health and CMV-seronegative.

In nucleotides, the CDR3 is TGTGCCAGCAGCTTCGGTACAGATACGCAGTATTTT. Translation: CASSFGTDTQYF. The rearrangement joins TRBV11-2 to TRBJ2-3, with D unclear. The CDR3 runs to 12 residues. Germline CDR1 is SGHAT and CDR2 is FQNNGV. Deletions cut 3 bases from V and 3 bases from J, with 4 bases between.

V is TRBV18 and J is TRBJ1-1; D not resolved. The V end lost 3 bases, the J end lost 8 bases, and 16 bases lay between the germline ends. The V gene's germline CDR1 is KGHSH and CDR2 LQKENI. The CDR3 has 14 residues. The CDR3 DNA sequence: TGTGCCAGCTCACCTTCGGGGAGGGTTGGGGAAGCTTTCTTT. This gives the protein CASSPSGRVGEAFF.

V and J are TRBV9 and TRBJ2-2; TRBD2 matches 7 bases. The CDR3 spans 17 residues. Germline V lookup: CDR1 SGDLS, CDR2 YYNGEE. Trimming at V came to 4 bases and at J to 3 bases, leaving 12 bases not matched to a gene. The CDR3 nucleotides are TGTGCCAGCAGCACTAGGGGAGGGCAACGGGACACCGGGGAGCTGTTTTTT. Translation gives CASSTRGGQRDTGELFF.

This chain connects TRBV19 to TRBJ1-2; 10 nucleotides line up with TRBD1. V was clipped by 1 base and J by 2 bases; unmatched bases: 4. CDR3 size: 16 residues. The germline V gene has CDR1 LNHDA and CDR2 SQIVND (reference sequence). The CDR3 protein is CASSIGTGGSNYGYTF. CDR3 DNA: TGTGCCAGTAGTATAGGGACAGGGGGTTCGAACTATGGCTACACCTTC.

The DNA for the CDR3 is TGTGCCTCCAGGGGGCGGGATGAAAAACTGTTTTTT. Amino acids: CASRGRDEKLFF. The rearrangement joins TRBV12-5 to TRBJ1-4, with TRBD1 matching 8 bases. The germline gives CDR1 LGHNT, CDR2 FRNRAP. The CDR3 contains 12 residues.